This is a list of T cell receptor beta chains from one sample in a study of shared clonotypes between healthy human individuals. Some clones are missing from TCRdb's copy, which holds only in-frame ones; the method was immunoSEQ multiplex PCR. The profile covers about 1 million clones, with roughly 70% appearing a single time and approximately 1.5% taken by the ten largest. Sample: memory CD4+ T cells sorted from blood. These receptors were obtained from a man aged 18-30 years in good health. The CDR3 runs from the conserved cysteine through the conserved F or W. The order of the fields is D gene, clone size, V gene, J gene, CDR3 length, CDR3 protein, CDR3 DNA. A D gene is named only where the DNA matches it firmly. Only some rows state a clone size, as once, few, many or a class for expanded clones.

d_call: NA; clone_size: NA; v_call: TRBV7-8; j_call: TRBJ2-5; cdr3_length: 16; cdr3_aa: CASSWGSGLRRETQYF; cdr3_nt: TGTGCCAGCAGTTGGGGGAGCGGGCTGCGCCGGGAGACCCAGTACTTC
d_call: NA; clone_size: NA; v_call: TRBV25-1; j_call: TRBJ2-5; cdr3_length: 13; cdr3_aa: CASSSGPPETQYF; cdr3_nt: TGTGCCAGCAGTTCAGGCCCCCCAGAGACCCAGTACTTC
d_call: NA; clone_size: NA; v_call: TRBV6-1; j_call: TRBJ1-2; cdr3_length: 12; cdr3_aa: CASSDSGDGYTF; cdr3_nt: TGTGCCAGCAGTGATTCCGGGGATGGCTACACCTTC
d_call: NA; clone_size: many; v_call: TRBV4-2; j_call: TRBJ2-3; cdr3_length: 13; cdr3_aa: CASSQARSDTQYF; cdr3_nt: TGTGCCAGCAGCCAAGCCCGGTCGGATACGCAGTATTTT
d_call: NA; clone_size: few; v_call: TRBV5-1; j_call: TRBJ1-6; cdr3_length: 13; cdr3_aa: CASSVISNSPLHF; cdr3_nt: TGCGCCAGCAGCGTGATCTCTAATTCACCCCTCCACTTT
d_call: TRBD1; clone_size: NA; v_call: TRBV29-1; j_call: TRBJ1-3; cdr3_length: 14; cdr3_aa: CSGRTGRSGNTIYF; cdr3_nt: TGCAGCGGCCGGACAGGCCGCTCTGGAAACACCATATATTTT
d_call: TRBD1; clone_size: once; v_call: TRBV29-1; j_call: TRBJ1-1; cdr3_length: 13; cdr3_aa: CSARQGRNTEAFF; cdr3_nt: TGCAGCGCAAGACAGGGGCGGAACACTGAAGCTTTCTTT
d_call: NA; clone_size: few; v_call: TRBV11-3; j_call: TRBJ2-7; cdr3_length: 15; cdr3_aa: CASSSYLGYPYEQYF; cdr3_nt: TGTGCCAGCAGCTCTTACCTCGGGTATCCCTACGAGCAGTACTTC
d_call: TRBD1; clone_size: NA; v_call: TRBV6-5; j_call: TRBJ1-4; cdr3_length: 15; cdr3_aa: CASRNRGRTNEKLFF; cdr3_nt: TGTGCCAGCAGGAACAGGGGGCGAACTAATGAAAAACTGTTTTTT
d_call: TRBD1; clone_size: NA; v_call: TRBV10-1; j_call: TRBJ1-1; cdr3_length: 15; cdr3_aa: CASSGAGQGNTEAFF; cdr3_nt: TGCGCCAGCAGTGGAGCCGGACAGGGGAACACTGAAGCTTTCTTT
d_call: TRBD2; clone_size: few; v_call: TRBV7-2; j_call: TRBJ2-3; cdr3_length: 14; cdr3_aa: CASSWRGGPDTQYF; cdr3_nt: TGTGCCAGCAGCTGGCGGGGGGGTCCAGATACGCAGTATTTT
d_call: TRBD1; clone_size: NA; v_call: TRBV5-6; j_call: TRBJ2-7; cdr3_length: 14; cdr3_aa: CASSTGTGVGEQYF; cdr3_nt: TGTGCCAGCAGCACCGGGACAGGGGTGGGCGAGCAGTACTTC
d_call: TRBD1; clone_size: NA; v_call: TRBV19; j_call: TRBJ2-5; cdr3_length: 14; cdr3_aa: CASSIARGLETQYF; cdr3_nt: TGTGCCAGTAGTATAGCCAGGGGGTTGGAGACCCAGTACTTC
d_call: NA; clone_size: NA; v_call: TRBV30; j_call: TRBJ2-2; cdr3_length: 14; cdr3_aa: CAWSVQGGTGELFF; cdr3_nt: TGTGCCTGGAGTGTACAGGGGGGGACCGGGGAGCTGTTTTTT
d_call: TRBD2; clone_size: NA; v_call: TRBV5-1; j_call: TRBJ2-1; cdr3_length: 15; cdr3_aa: CASSLGLAGAGEQFF; cdr3_nt: TGCGCCAGCAGCTTGGGACTAGCGGGGGCCGGTGAGCAGTTCTTC
d_call: NA; clone_size: NA; v_call: TRBV5-1; j_call: TRBJ1-3; cdr3_length: 14; cdr3_aa: CASSLGTGGNTIYF; cdr3_nt: TGCGCCAGCAGCTTGGGAACGGGCGGAAACACCATATATTTT
d_call: NA; clone_size: NA; v_call: TRBV5-1; j_call: TRBJ2-2; cdr3_length: 16; cdr3_aa: CASSLRAAKNTGELFF; cdr3_nt: TGCGCCAGCAGCTTGCGGGCCGCCAAGAACACCGGGGAGCTGTTTTTT
d_call: NA; clone_size: NA; v_call: TRBV4-3; j_call: TRBJ1-6; cdr3_length: 13; cdr3_aa: CASSQDRGSPLHF; cdr3_nt: TGCGCCAGCAGCCAAGATAGAGGTTCACCCCTCCACTTT
d_call: NA; clone_size: NA; v_call: TRBV5-1; j_call: TRBJ1-1; cdr3_length: 14; cdr3_aa: CASSSGGAKTEAFF; cdr3_nt: TGCGCCAGCAGCTCCGGGGGGGCGAAAACTGAAGCTTTCTTT
d_call: TRBD1; clone_size: NA; v_call: TRBV11-2; j_call: TRBJ2-3; cdr3_length: 15; cdr3_aa: CASTQTGGGTDTQYF; cdr3_nt: TGTGCCAGCACCCAGACAGGGGGGGGCACAGATACGCAGTATTTT
d_call: NA; clone_size: NA; v_call: TRBV14; j_call: TRBJ2-7; cdr3_length: 17; cdr3_aa: CASSQDRGSRNSYEQYF; cdr3_nt: TGTGCCAGCAGCCAAGATAGGGGCAGCCGTAACTCCTACGAGCAGTACTTC
d_call: TRBD1; clone_size: NA; v_call: TRBV7-9; j_call: TRBJ1-2; cdr3_length: 14; cdr3_aa: CASSLDGQVYGYTF; cdr3_nt: TGTGCCAGCAGCTTAGATGGACAGGTCTATGGCTACACCTTC
d_call: NA; clone_size: NA; v_call: TRBV5-1; j_call: TRBJ1-2; cdr3_length: 15; cdr3_aa: CASNWSPRQVYGYTF; cdr3_nt: TGCGCCAGCAACTGGAGCCCTCGACAGGTCTATGGCTACACCTTC
d_call: NA; clone_size: NA; v_call: TRBV5-6; j_call: TRBJ2-7; cdr3_length: 14; cdr3_aa: CASSLFTESYEQYF; cdr3_nt: TGTGCCAGCAGCTTATTTACGGAATCCTACGAGCAGTACTTC
d_call: NA; clone_size: NA; v_call: TRBV9; j_call: TRBJ2-2; cdr3_length: 16; cdr3_aa: CASSVERDPNTGELFF; cdr3_nt: TGTGCCAGCAGCGTAGAACGAGATCCGAACACCGGGGAGCTGTTTTTT
d_call: TRBD2; clone_size: NA; v_call: TRBV7-9; j_call: TRBJ2-1; cdr3_length: 16; cdr3_aa: CASSLGTSGSVHEQFF; cdr3_nt: TGTGCCAGCAGCTTAGGGACTAGCGGGAGTGTCCATGAGCAGTTCTTC
d_call: TRBD2; clone_size: NA; v_call: TRBV11-2; j_call: TRBJ2-7; cdr3_length: 15; cdr3_aa: CASSPLASGGYEQYF; cdr3_nt: TGTGCCAGCAGCCCCCTGGCTAGCGGGGGTTACGAGCAGTACTTC
d_call: NA; clone_size: NA; v_call: TRBV9; j_call: TRBJ1-6; cdr3_length: 14; cdr3_aa: CASSVEPQGSPLHF; cdr3_nt: TGTGCCAGCAGCGTAGAACCACAGGGATCACCCCTCCACTTT
d_call: TRBD1; clone_size: NA; v_call: TRBV6-5; j_call: TRBJ1-5; cdr3_length: 14; cdr3_aa: CASSLGTGNQPQHF; cdr3_nt: TGTGCCAGCAGCCTCGGGACAGGTAATCAGCCCCAGCATTTT
d_call: NA; clone_size: NA; v_call: TRBV7-2; j_call: TRBJ1-3; cdr3_length: 16; cdr3_aa: CASSLPGILSGNTIYF; cdr3_nt: TGTGCCAGCAGCTTACCCGGGATCCTCTCTGGAAACACCATATATTTT
d_call: NA; clone_size: NA; v_call: TRBV19; j_call: TRBJ1-1; cdr3_length: 15; cdr3_aa: CASSISPGANTEAFF; cdr3_nt: TGTGCCAGTAGTATAAGTCCAGGTGCGAACACTGAAGCTTTCTTT
d_call: NA; clone_size: NA; v_call: TRBV7-2; j_call: TRBJ2-1; cdr3_length: 12; cdr3_aa: CASSLQGYEQFF; cdr3_nt: TGTGCCAGCAGCCTACAGGGCTATGAGCAGTTCTTC
d_call: TRBD1; clone_size: NA; v_call: TRBV19; j_call: TRBJ1-1; cdr3_length: 18; cdr3_aa: CASSTAWGQGARNTEAFF; cdr3_nt: TGTGCCAGTAGCACCGCGTGGGGACAGGGGGCGCGGAACACTGAAGCTTTCTTT
d_call: NA; clone_size: NA; v_call: TRBV6-5; j_call: TRBJ1-5; cdr3_length: 15; cdr3_aa: CASSYSNSGVQPQHF; cdr3_nt: TGTGCCAGCAGTTACTCGAACTCAGGAGTCCAGCCCCAGCATTTT
d_call: TRBD1; clone_size: NA; v_call: TRBV19; j_call: TRBJ1-5; cdr3_length: 15; cdr3_aa: CASSLGTAIGQPQHF; cdr3_nt: TGTGCCAGTAGCCTTGGGACAGCTATAGGACAGCCCCAGCATTTT
d_call: TRBD2; clone_size: many; v_call: TRBV2; j_call: TRBJ2-5; cdr3_length: 18; cdr3_aa: CASSEGLAVNWGQETQYF; cdr3_nt: TGTGCCAGCAGTGAAGGTCTAGCGGTAAACTGGGGCCAAGAGACCCAGTACTTC
d_call: NA; clone_size: NA; v_call: TRBV2; j_call: TRBJ1-4; cdr3_length: 14; cdr3_aa: CASRSTGFNEKLFF; cdr3_nt: TGTGCCAGCAGGTCGACAGGTTTCAATGAAAAACTGTTTTTT
d_call: TRBD1; clone_size: NA; v_call: TRBV2; j_call: TRBJ1-5; cdr3_length: 14; cdr3_aa: CASSEGQGSQPQHF; cdr3_nt: TGTGCCAGCAGTGAAGGACAGGGAAGTCAGCCCCAGCATTTT
d_call: TRBD2; clone_size: NA; v_call: TRBV5-1; j_call: TRBJ2-5; cdr3_length: 14; cdr3_aa: CASSLLAAEETQYF; cdr3_nt: TGCGCCAGCAGCTTACTAGCGGCCGAAGAGACCCAGTACTTC
d_call: TRBD2; clone_size: NA; v_call: TRBV28; j_call: TRBJ2-1; cdr3_length: 15; cdr3_aa: CASSPTSGGAAEQFF; cdr3_nt: TGTGCCAGCAGTCCTACTAGCGGGGGGGCGGCTGAGCAGTTCTTC
d_call: TRBD1; clone_size: NA; v_call: TRBV6-1; j_call: TRBJ1-2; cdr3_length: 17; cdr3_aa: CASIDPFRQGTSYGYTF; cdr3_nt: TGTGCCAGCATTGACCCCTTTAGACAGGGCACCTCCTATGGCTACACCTTC
d_call: TRBD1; clone_size: NA; v_call: TRBV7-3; j_call: TRBJ1-1; cdr3_length: 14; cdr3_aa: CASSTGQKNTEAFF; cdr3_nt: TGTGCCAGCAGTACGGGACAGAAGAACACTGAAGCTTTCTTT
d_call: TRBD1; clone_size: few; v_call: TRBV9; j_call: TRBJ2-1; cdr3_length: 15; cdr3_aa: CASSPIGTVYNEQFF; cdr3_nt: TGTGCCAGCAGCCCCATCGGGACAGTCTACAATGAGCAGTTCTTC
d_call: NA; clone_size: NA; v_call: TRBV7-6; j_call: TRBJ2-3; cdr3_length: 13; cdr3_aa: CASSSQATDTQYF; cdr3_nt: TGTGCCAGCAGCTCCCAGGCAACAGATACGCAGTATTTT
d_call: NA; clone_size: once; v_call: TRBV30; j_call: TRBJ2-3; cdr3_length: 13; cdr3_aa: CAWSVDRTDTQYF; cdr3_nt: TGTGCCTGGAGTGTAGACCGCACAGATACGCAGTATTTT
d_call: TRBD1; clone_size: NA; v_call: TRBV11-2; j_call: TRBJ2-1; cdr3_length: 14; cdr3_aa: CASSLTGAYNEQFF; cdr3_nt: TGTGCCAGCAGCTTGACAGGGGCCTACAATGAGCAGTTCTTC
d_call: NA; clone_size: NA; v_call: TRBV5-1; j_call: TRBJ1-4; cdr3_length: 16; cdr3_aa: CASSPTTGRFLEKLFF; cdr3_nt: TGCGCCAGCAGCCCCACTACAGGGAGGTTTCTGGAAAAACTGTTTTTT
d_call: TRBD2; clone_size: NA; v_call: TRBV5-6; j_call: TRBJ2-3; cdr3_length: 14; cdr3_aa: CASSLGTSFDTQYF; cdr3_nt: TGTGCCAGCAGCTTGGGGACTAGTTTTGATACGCAGTATTTT